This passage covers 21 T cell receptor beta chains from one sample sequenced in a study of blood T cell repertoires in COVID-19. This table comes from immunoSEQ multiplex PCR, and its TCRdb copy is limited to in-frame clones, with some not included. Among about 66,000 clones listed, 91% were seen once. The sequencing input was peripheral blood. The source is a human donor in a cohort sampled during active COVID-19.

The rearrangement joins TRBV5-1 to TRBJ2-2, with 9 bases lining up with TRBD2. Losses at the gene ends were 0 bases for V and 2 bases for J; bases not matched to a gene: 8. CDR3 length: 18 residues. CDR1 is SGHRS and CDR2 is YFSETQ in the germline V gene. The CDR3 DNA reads TGCGCCAGCAGCTTGGTCAGCGGGGGGCTCTCCAACACCGGGGAGCTGTTTTTT. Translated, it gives CASSLVSGGLSNTGELFF.

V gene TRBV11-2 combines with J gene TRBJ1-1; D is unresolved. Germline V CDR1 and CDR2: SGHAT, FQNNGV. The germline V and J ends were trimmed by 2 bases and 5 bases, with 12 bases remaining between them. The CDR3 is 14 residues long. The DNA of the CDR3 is TGTGCCAGCAGCTTACTCGGCGGAGGGACTGAAGCTTTCTTT. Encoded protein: CASSLLGGGTEAFF.

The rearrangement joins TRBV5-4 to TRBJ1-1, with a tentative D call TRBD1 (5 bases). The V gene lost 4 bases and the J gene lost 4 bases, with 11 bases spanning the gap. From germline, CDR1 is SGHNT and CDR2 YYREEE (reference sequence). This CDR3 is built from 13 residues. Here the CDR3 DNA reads TGTGCCAGCAGCCGTGGGAGGGGCACTGAAGCTTTCTTT. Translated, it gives CASSRGRGTEAFF.

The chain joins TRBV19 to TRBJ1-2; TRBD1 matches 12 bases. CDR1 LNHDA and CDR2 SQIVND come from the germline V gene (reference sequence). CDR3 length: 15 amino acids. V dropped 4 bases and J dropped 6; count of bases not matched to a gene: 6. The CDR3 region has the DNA TGTGCCAGTAGTACCCCCGGGACAGGGGGCAATGGCTACACCTTC. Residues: CASSTPGTGGNGYTF. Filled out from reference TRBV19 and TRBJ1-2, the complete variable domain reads DGGITQSPKYLFRKEGQNVTLSCEQNLNHDAMYWYRQDPGQGLRLIYYSQIVNDFQKGDIAEGYSVSREKKESFPLTVTSAQKNPTAFYLCASSTPGTGGNGYTFGSGTRLTVV.

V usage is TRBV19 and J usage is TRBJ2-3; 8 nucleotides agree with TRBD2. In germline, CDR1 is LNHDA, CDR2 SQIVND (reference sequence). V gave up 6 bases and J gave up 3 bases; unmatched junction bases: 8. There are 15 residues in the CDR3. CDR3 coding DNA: TGTGCCAGTAGGCCGGTCGGGGGGGGGACAGATACGCAGTATTTT. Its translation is CASRPVGGGTDTQYF. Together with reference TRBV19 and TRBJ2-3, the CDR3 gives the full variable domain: DGGITQSPKYLFRKEGQNVTLSCEQNLNHDAMYWYRQDPGQGLRLIYYSQIVNDFQKGDIAEGYSVSREKKESFPLTVTSAQKNPTAFYLCASRPVGGGTDTQYFGPGTRLTVL.

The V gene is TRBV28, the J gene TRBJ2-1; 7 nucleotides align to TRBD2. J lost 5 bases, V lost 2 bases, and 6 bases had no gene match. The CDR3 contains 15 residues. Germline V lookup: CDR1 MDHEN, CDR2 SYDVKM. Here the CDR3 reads CASSLVSAGHNEQFF. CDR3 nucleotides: TGTGCCAGCAGTTTAGTGTCAGCGGGACACAATGAGCAGTTCTTC.

The CDR3 sequence: CASGETGNTEAFF. In nucleotides, the CDR3 is TGTGCCAGCGGGGAGACAGGCAACACTGAAGCTTTCTTT. The gene calls are TRBV6-5 and TRBJ1-1, with TRBD1 as a possible D gene (6 bases). The V and J ends lost 8 bases and 2 bases respectively, with 12 bases between them. Germline V CDR1 and CDR2: MNHEY, SVGAGI. The CDR3 is 13 amino acids.

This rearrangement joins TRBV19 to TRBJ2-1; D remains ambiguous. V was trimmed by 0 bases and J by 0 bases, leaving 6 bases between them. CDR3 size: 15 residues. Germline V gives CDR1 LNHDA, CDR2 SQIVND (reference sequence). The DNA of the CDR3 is TGTGCCAGTAGTATAGACCGGAGCTCCTACAATGAGCAGTTCTTC. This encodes CASSIDRSSYNEQFF.

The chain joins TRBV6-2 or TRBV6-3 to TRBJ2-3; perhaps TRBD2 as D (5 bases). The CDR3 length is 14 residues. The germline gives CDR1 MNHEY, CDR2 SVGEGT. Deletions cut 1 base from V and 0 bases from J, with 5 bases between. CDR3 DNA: TGTGCCAGCAGTTACTGGACTAGCACAGATACGCAGTATTTT. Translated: CASSYWTSTDTQYF.

The CDR3 bases are TGTGCCAGCAGTTCCCCGGGCGAGGGAAACATTCAGTACTTC. Translation: CASSSPGEGNIQYF. The chain has TRBV6-6 and TRBJ2-4; possibly TRBD2 for D (5 bases). V lost 4 bases, J lost 6 bases, and 13 bases lay in between. Germline V gene data show CDR1 as MNHNY and CDR2 as SVGAGI (reference sequence). The CDR3 spans 14 residues.

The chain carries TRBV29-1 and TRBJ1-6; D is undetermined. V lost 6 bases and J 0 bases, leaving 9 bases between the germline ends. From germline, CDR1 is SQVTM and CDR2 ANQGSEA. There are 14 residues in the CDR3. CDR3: CSVVRSSYNSPLHF. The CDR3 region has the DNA TGCAGCGTGGTGAGGAGCTCCTATAATTCACCCCTCCACTTT. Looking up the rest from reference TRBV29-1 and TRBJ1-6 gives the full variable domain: SAVISQKPSRDICQRGTSLTIQCQVDSQVTMMFWYRQQPGQSLTLIATANQGSEATYESGFVIDKFPISRPNLTFSTLTVSNMSPEDSSIYLCSVVRSSYNSPLHFGNGTRLTVT.

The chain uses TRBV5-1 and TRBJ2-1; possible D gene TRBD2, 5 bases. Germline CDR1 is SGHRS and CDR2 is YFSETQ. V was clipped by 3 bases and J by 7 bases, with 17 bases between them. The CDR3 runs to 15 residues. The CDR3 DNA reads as TGCGCCAGCAGCTACCTTGGGAGTACGGAGAATGAGCAGTTCTTC. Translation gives CASSYLGSTENEQFF.

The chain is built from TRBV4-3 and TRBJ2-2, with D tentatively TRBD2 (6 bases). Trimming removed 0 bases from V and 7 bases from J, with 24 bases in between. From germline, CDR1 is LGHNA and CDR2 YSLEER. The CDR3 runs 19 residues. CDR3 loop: CASSQDVGAAGRRGGELFF. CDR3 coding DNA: TGCGCCAGCAGCCAAGATGTCGGGGCGGCAGGGAGGCGAGGCGGGGAGCTGTTTTTT.

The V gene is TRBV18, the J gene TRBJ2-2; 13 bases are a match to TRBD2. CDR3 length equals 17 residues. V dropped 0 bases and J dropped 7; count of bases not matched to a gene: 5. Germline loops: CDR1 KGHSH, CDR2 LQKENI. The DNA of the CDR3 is TGTGCCAGCTCACCACCGGGACTAGCGGGACCAGTCGGGGAGCTGTTTTTT. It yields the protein CASSPPGLAGPVGELFF.

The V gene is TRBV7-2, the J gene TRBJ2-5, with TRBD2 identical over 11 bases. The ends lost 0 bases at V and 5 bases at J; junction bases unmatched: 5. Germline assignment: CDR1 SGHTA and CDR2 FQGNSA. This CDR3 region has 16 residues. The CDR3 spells CASSLASGRAAETQYF. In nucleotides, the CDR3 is TGTGCCAGCAGCTTAGCTAGCGGGAGGGCCGCGGAGACCCAGTACTTC. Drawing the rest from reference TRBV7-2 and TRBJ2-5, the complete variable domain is GAGVSQSPSNKVTEKGKDVELRCDPISGHTALYWYRQSLGQGLEFLIYFQGNSAPDKSGLPSDRFSAERTGGSVSTLTIQRTQQEDSAVYLCASSLASGRAAETQYFGPGTRLLVL.

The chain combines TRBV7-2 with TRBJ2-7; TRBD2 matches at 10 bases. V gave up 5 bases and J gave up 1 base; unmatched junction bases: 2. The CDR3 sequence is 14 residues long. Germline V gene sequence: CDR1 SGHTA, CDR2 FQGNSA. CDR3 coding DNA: TGTGCCAGCAGCGCGGGACTAGCGTCCTACGAGCAGTACTTC. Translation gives CASSAGLASYEQYF.

The CDR3 nucleotides are TGTGCCAGCAGCCCCACTAGCGGGGGAATCAATGAGCAGTTCTTC. Translated, it gives CASSPTSGGINEQFF. The chain links TRBV7-9 to TRBJ2-1; 11 bases agree with TRBD2. The junction had 6 bases not matched to a gene; V was cut back by 5 bases and J by 6 bases. CDR3 size: 15 residues. The germline gives CDR1 SEHNR, CDR2 FQNEAQ (reference sequence).

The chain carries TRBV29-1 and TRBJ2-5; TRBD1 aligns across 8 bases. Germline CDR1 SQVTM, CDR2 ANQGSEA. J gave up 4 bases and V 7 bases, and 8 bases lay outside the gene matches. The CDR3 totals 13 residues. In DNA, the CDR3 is TGCAGCGCCGACAGGGGATGGGGAGAGACCCAGTACTTC. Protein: CSADRGWGETQYF.

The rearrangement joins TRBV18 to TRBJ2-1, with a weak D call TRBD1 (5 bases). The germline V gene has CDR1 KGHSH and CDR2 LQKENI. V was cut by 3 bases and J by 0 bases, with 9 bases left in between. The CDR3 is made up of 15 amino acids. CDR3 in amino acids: CASSPRASSYNEQFF. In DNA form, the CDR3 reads TGTGCCAGCTCACCCAGGGCGAGCTCCTACAATGAGCAGTTCTTC.

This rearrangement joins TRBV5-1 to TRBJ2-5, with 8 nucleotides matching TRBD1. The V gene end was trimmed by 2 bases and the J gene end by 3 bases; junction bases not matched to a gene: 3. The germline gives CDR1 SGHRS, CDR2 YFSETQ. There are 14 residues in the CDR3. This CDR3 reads CASSFLQGEETQYF. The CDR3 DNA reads TGCGCCAGCAGCTTCCTACAGGGGGAAGAGACCCAGTACTTC.

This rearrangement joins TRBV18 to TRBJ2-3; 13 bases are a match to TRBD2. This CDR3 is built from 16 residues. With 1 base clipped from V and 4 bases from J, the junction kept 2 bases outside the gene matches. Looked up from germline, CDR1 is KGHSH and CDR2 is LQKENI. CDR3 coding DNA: TGTGCCAGCTCACCACAACTAGCGGGGGGGCCAGATACGCAGTATTTT. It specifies CASSPQLAGGPDTQYF.